One TCR beta chain is described in this entry. This entry is derived from a study of patients and donors after allogeneic stem cell transplantation. This CDR3 is built from 14 residues. Per the germline V gene, CDR1 is MNHEY and CDR2 is SVGAGI. V lost 6 bases and J lost 3, with 11 bases in between. TCRdb fed the RT-PCR reads into MiXCR, producing one record per CDR3 protein. The data show 150,000 to 200,000 distinct CDR3 sequences, with roughly 24% seen just once and more than 25% held by the top ten. The sequenced sample was blood, either unsorted or a sorted T cell fraction (not recorded which). The sequence was collected from a human donor who was either an allogeneic HSCT recipient or a stem cell or donor lymphocyte infusion donor (not recorded which). It is not recorded whose cells these are; they may come from a transplant donor. V usage is TRBV6-5 and J usage is TRBJ2-2, with D possibly TRBD1 on 6 matching bases. The CDR3 DNA follows: TGTGCCAGCAGCTGGACAGAGTACACCGGGGAGCTGTTTTTT. Its translation: CASSWTEYTGELFF.